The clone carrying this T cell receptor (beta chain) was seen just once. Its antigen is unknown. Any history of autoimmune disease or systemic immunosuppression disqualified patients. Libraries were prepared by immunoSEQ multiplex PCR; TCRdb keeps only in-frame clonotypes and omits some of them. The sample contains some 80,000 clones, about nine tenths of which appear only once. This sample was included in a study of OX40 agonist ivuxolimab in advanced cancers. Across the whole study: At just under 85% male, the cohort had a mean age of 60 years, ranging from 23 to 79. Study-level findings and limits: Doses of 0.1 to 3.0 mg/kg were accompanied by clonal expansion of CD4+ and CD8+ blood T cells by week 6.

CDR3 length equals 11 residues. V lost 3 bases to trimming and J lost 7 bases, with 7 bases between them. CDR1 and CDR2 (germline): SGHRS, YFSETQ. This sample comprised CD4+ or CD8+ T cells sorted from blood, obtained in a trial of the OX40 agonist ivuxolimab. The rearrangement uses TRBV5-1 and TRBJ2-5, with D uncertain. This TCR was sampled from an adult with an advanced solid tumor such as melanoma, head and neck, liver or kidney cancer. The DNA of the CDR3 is TGCGCCAGCAGCTCGTCAGGGACCCAGTACTTC. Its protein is CASSSSGTQYF.